A selection of T cell receptor beta chains follows, all from one sample in a study of human T cells and chemical hapten exposure. A single record per CDR3 protein comes from TCRdb applying MiXCR to the RACE reads. The sample yields roughly 100,000 distinct CDR3 sequences, roughly 12% seen once. The sequences come from whole blood, collected in connection with sensitization to the hapten diphenylcyclopropenone (DPC). The receptors shown here come from a woman in her forties or fifties with alopecia areata. Some clones in this sample may be carry-over from other donors' samples. Both conserved end residues are part of each CDR3. A D gene is named only where the DNA matches it firmly. The size field is filled for only some rows; it gives once, few, many or a size class.

TRBJ1-2 | TRBV18 | 16 | . | few | CASSPTILQENYGYTF | TGTGCCAGCTCACCAACGATTTTGCAGGAAAACTATGGCTACACCTTC
TRBJ1-5 | TRBV2 | 14 | . | few | CASSESGSSQPQHF | TGTGCCAGCAGTGAATCTGGGTCCAGTCAGCCCCAGCATTTT
TRBJ1-1 | TRBV6-2/TRBV6-3 | 14 | . | . | CASSPTSLNTEAFF | TGTGCCAGCAGCCCGACTTCACTGAACACTGAAGCTTTCTTT
TRBJ1-6 | TRBV11-2 | 14 | TRBD1 | many | CASSGRTGNSPLHF | TGTGCCAGCAGCGGCAGGACAGGGAATTCACCCCTCCACTTT
TRBJ1-1 | TRBV7-9 | 14 | . | . | CASSLVPGNTEAFF | TGTGCCAGCAGCTTAGTTCCAGGGAACACTGAAGCTTTCTTT
TRBJ2-7 | TRBV10-3 | 12 | . | . | CAIGASSYEQYF | TGTGCCATCGGGGCTAGCTCCTACGAGCAGTACTTC
TRBJ2-1 | TRBV5-6 | 17 | . | few | CASSLISHWNPYNEQFF | TGTGCCAGCAGCTTAATTTCTCATTGGAACCCCTACAATGAGCAGTTCTTC
TRBJ1-5 | TRBV2 | 14 | . | . | CASDIKGTDQPQHF | TGTGCCAGCGATATAAAGGGGACCGATCAGCCCCAGCATTTT
TRBJ1-4 | TRBV28 | 13 | . | . | CASSLRNNEKLFF | TGTGCCAGCAGTTTACGGAATAATGAAAAACTGTTTTTT
TRBJ1-1 | TRBV5-1 | 14 | TRBD1 | . | CASRSTGRDTEAFF | TGCGCCAGCAGATCGACAGGGAGGGACACTGAAGCTTTCTTT
TRBJ1-1 | TRBV19 | 14 | . | . | CASSRDSQGNEAFF | TGTGCCAGTAGTAGGGACTCTCAAGGGAATGAAGCTTTCTTT
TRBJ2-7 | TRBV6-2/TRBV6-3 | 12 | . | . | CASGRLLYEQYF | TGTGCCAGCGGGAGGCTACTCTACGAGCAGTACTTC
TRBJ1-5 | TRBV18 | 13 | TRBD1 | . | CASSVGQDQPQHF | TGTGCCAGCTCAGTTGGACAGGATCAGCCCCAGCATTTT
TRBJ2-7 | TRBV4-2 | 16 | . | many | CASSQPQTGIFYEQYF | TGTGCCAGCAGCCAACCCCAGACAGGAATCTTCTACGAGCAGTACTTC
TRBJ1-6 | TRBV12-3/TRBV12-4 | 17 | . | once | CASRPQGTLSYNSPLHF | TGTGCCAGCAGACCGCAGGGGACCCTCTCCTATAATTCACCCCTCCACTTT
TRBJ2-1 | TRBV28 | 13 | . | few | CASTLPGVPEQFF | TGTGCCAGCACCCTTCCGGGAGTCCCTGAGCAGTTCTTC
TRBJ2-7 | TRBV5-6 | 12 | . | few | CASSLWRLEQYF | TGTGCCAGCAGCTTGTGGCGGTTGGAGCAGTACTTC
TRBJ2-7 | TRBV12-2 | 17 | . | . | CASRLRWGARTSYEQYF | TGTGCAAGTCGCTTACGGTGGGGCGCAAGAACGTCCTACGAGCAGTACTTC
TRBJ1-4 | TRBV1 | 14 | . | few | CTSTSGTVNEKLFF | TGCACCAGCACCTCAGGGACGGTAAATGAAAAACTGTTTTTT
TRBJ1-5 | TRBV5-8 | 8 | . | few | CASSPQHF | TGTGCCAGTTCTCCCCAGCATTTT
TRBJ2-3 | TRBV20-1 | 17 | . | . | CSASPKTGRLGTDTQYF | TGCAGTGCTAGCCCAAAGACGGGGAGACTCGGCACAGATACGCAGTATTTT
TRBJ2-5 | TRBV28 | 13 | . | . | CATYPDYQETQYF | TGTGCCACCTACCCGGACTACCAAGAGACCCAGTACTTC
TRBJ1-5 | TRBV3-1 | 16 | TRBD1 | many | CASSSRDSYSNQPQHF | TGTGCCAGCAGCTCCCGGGACAGCTATAGCAATCAGCCCCAGCATTTT
TRBJ1-5 | TRBV12-5 | 15 | . | . | CASGVRSGRNQPQHF | TGTGCTAGTGGGGTTCGTTCAGGACGCAATCAGCCCCAGCATTTT
TRBJ1-5 | TRBV18 | 15 | . | . | CASSPPGSFHQPQHF | TGTGCCAGCTCACCACCGGGCAGCTTTCATCAGCCCCAGCATTTT
TRBJ2-5 | TRBV6-2/TRBV6-3 | 14 | . | . | CASSYTTRKETQYF | TGTGCCAGCAGTTACACGACTAGGAAAGAGACCCAGTACTTC
TRBJ1-3 | TRBV4-2 | 17 | . | once | CASSQTPVVNSGNTIYF | TGTGCCAGCAGCCAAACCCCAGTAGTGAACTCTGGAAACACCATATATTTT
TRBJ2-5 | TRBV6-5 | 16 | TRBD1 | . | CASRGHRQGKQETQYF | TGTGCCAGCAGAGGACACCGACAGGGGAAACAAGAGACCCAGTACTTC
TRBJ1-4 | TRBV11-2 | 16 | . | few | CASSLGLVLAKEYLFF | TGTGCCAGCAGCTTAGGTCTGGTTTTGGCGAAAGAGTATCTGTTTTTT
TRBJ1-1 | TRBV7-9 | 15 | . | . | CASSLLIGRPTEAFF | TGTGCCAGCAGCTTACTAATCGGCAGGCCTACTGAAGCTTTCTTT
TRBJ2-2 | TRBV11-2 | 18 | TRBD2 | . | CASSLGRLGLGGTGELFF | TGTGCCAGCAGCTTAGGCCGCCTAGGACTAGGAGGCACCGGGGAGCTGTTTTTT
TRBJ2-7 | TRBV5-1 | 14 | TRBD1 | . | CASSFRDRDHEQYF | TGCGCCAGCAGCTTCCGGGACAGGGATCACGAGCAGTACTTC
TRBJ2-7 | TRBV4-2 | 15 | TRBD2 | many | CASSQPSGSTYEQYF | TGTGCCAGCAGCCAACCTAGCGGGAGCACCTACGAGCAGTACTTC
TRBJ1-5 | TRBV5-1 | 15 | . | . | CASSLSGDSNQPQHF | TGCGCCAGCAGCTTGTCGGGGGATAGCAATCAGCCCCAGCATTTT
TRBJ1-1 | TRBV29-1 | 13 | . | . | CSVAGRNHDEAFF | TGCAGCGTCGCGGGGAGGAACCATGATGAAGCTTTCTTT
TRBJ2-3 | TRBV2 | 13 | . | . | CASGFRLTDTQYF | TGTGCCTCCGGTTTCAGGCTCACAGATACGCAGTATTTT
TRBJ1-6 | TRBV18 | 15 | TRBD1 | many | CASRRGQGQNSPLHF | TGTGCCAGCCGACGAGGACAGGGACAAAATTCACCCCTCCACTTT
TRBJ2-5 | TRBV6-2/TRBV6-3 | 12 | . | . | CASRRLQETQYF | TGTGCCAGCAGGCGGCTCCAAGAGACCCAGTACTTC
TRBJ2-3 | TRBV4-2 | 18 | TRBD2 | few | CASSQGLSGLAGTDTQYF | TGTGCCAGCAGCCAAGGTCTCTCGGGACTAGCGGGGACAGATACGCAGTATTTT
TRBJ2-1 | TRBV7-9 | 15 | . | many | CASSFDGSSFVEQFF | TGTGCCAGCAGCTTTGATGGGTCCTCTTTCGTTGAGCAGTTCTTC
TRBJ1-3 | TRBV20-1 | 14 | . | few | CSARGGAAGNTIYF | TGCAGTGCTAGAGGCGGGGCGGCGGGAAACACCATATATTTT
TRBJ2-3 | TRBV12-3/TRBV12-4 | 15 | TRBD1 | . | CASRRTGVETDTQYF | TGTGCCAGCAGACGGACAGGGGTGGAGACAGATACGCAGTATTTT